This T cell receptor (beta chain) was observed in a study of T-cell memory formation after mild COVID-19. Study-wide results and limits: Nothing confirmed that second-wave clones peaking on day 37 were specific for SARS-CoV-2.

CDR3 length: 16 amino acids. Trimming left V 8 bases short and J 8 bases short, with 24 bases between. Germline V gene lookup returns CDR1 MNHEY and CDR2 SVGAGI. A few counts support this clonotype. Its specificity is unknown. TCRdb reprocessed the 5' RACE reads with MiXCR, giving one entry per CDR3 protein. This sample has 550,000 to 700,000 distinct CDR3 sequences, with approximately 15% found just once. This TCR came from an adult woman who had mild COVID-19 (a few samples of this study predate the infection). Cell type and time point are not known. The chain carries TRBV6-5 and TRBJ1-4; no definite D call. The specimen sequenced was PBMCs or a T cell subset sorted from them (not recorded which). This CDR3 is CASSPGKVSVGEKLFF. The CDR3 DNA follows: TGTGCCAGCTCCCCCGGGAAAGTGTCAGTAGGGGAAAAACTGTTTTTT.